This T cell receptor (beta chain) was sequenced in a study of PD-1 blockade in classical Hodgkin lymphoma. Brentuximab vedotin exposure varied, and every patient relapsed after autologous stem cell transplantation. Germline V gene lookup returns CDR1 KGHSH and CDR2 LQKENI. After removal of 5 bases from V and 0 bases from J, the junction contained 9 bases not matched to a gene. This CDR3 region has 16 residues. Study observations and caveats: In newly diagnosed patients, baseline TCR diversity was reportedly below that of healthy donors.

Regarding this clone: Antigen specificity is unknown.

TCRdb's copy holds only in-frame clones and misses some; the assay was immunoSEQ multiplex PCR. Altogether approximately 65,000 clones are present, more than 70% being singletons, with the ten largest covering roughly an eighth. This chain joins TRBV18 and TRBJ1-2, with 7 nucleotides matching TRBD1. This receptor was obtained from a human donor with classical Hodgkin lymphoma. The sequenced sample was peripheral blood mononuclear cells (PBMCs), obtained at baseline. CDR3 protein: CASSNRGNSANYGYTF. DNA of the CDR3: TGTGCCAGCTCAAACAGGGGCAACTCCGCTAACTATGGCTACACCTTC.